Presented here are 20 T cell receptor delta chains from one specimen sequenced in a study of gamma-delta chains in newborns, infants, children. TCRdb re-called the reads via CATT. Here the sample spans about 5,500 delta-chain clones, about 2.1% being singletons. The sample taken for sequencing was blood. The receptors here all came from a child who was a newborn, infant or young child, either healthy, febrile or measles-vaccinated (not recorded which).

By share of the sample, this clone is medium-sized. Other DNA sequences from this sample encode an identical CDR3 as well. The chain has TRDV2 and TRDJ3; TRDD3 matches 11 bases. The CDR3 length is 17 residues. With V trimmed by 1 base and J by 3 bases, 1 base remained unmatched. In germline, CDR1 is GEAIGNYY, CDR2 EKD. Written as DNA, the CDR3 is TGTGCCTGTGACACAACTGGGGGATACTGGGACACCCGACAGATGTTTTTC. Protein product: CACDTTGGYWDTRQMFF.

As regards this clone: Given a far larger clone just one base away, this is likely a sequencing read error. The genes are TRDV2 and TRDJ3; TRDD3 matches at 13 bases. The germline CDR1 and CDR2 sequences are GEAIGNYY and EKD. The CDR3 contains 21 residues. V was pared by 5 bases and J by 0 bases, with 12 bases of the junction left unmatched. DNA for the CDR3: TGTGCCTGTGGCCCAATACTGGGGGATACGCTAGGCTCCTGGGACACCCGACAGATGTTTTTC. Translating it yields CACGPILGDTLGSWDTRQMFF.

Regarding this clone: A far larger clone differs by one base, so this is likely a read error. Different DNA sequences within this sample yield the same CDR3. This chain connects TRDV2 to TRDJ3, with D tentatively TRDD3 (6 bases). The CDR3 runs 18 residues. Germline-derived CDR1 and CDR2 are GEAIGNYY and EKD. CDR3 protein: CACDTWGSSSWDTRQMFF. CDR3 in DNA: TGTGCCTGTGACACCTGGGGGTCGAGCTCCTGGGACACCCGACAAATGTTTTTC.

This clone was seen more than once but under ten times. TCRdb's listed protein matches a much larger clone and diverges from this DNA's translation at residue 8, likely through a read error; the protein shown comes from the DNA. J is TRDJ3 and V is TRDV2, with 8 bases aligning to TRDD3. The ends lost 3 bases at V and 0 bases at J; junction bases unmatched: 6. Germline V gene data show CDR1 as GEAIGNYY and CDR2 as EKD. The CDR3 contains 18 residues. The CDR3 nucleotides are TGTGCCTGTGACGTACTGGGGGGGAGCTCCTGGGACACCCGACAGATGTTTTTC. As protein: CACDVLGGSSWDTRQMFF.

This clone was seen a handful of times. This may be a read error: a much more frequent sequence differs by one nucleotide. This sample includes further DNA sequences coding for the same CDR3. The chain joins TRDV2 to TRDJ3; 7 positions agree with TRDD3. The germline V gene encodes CDR1 GEAIGNYY and CDR2 EKD. V trimming: 1 base; J trimming: 0 bases; junction bases outside the gene matches: 5. This CDR3 is 18 amino acids long. Here the CDR3 reads CACDTMDTSSWDTRQMFF. CDR3 nucleotides: TGTGCCTGTGACACTATGGATACGAGCTCCTGGGACACCCGACAGATGTTTTTC.

By share, this clone ranks as medium-sized. This chain uses TRDV2 with TRDJ3; 12 nucleotides match TRDD3. CDR3 size: 18 residues. The ends lost 3 bases at V and 0 bases at J; junction bases unmatched: 2. Germline V gene lookup returns CDR1 GEAIGNYY and CDR2 EKD. CDR3 bases: TGTGCCTGTGACCTACTGGGGGATACCTCCTGGGACACCCGACAGATGTTTTTC. Protein: CACDLLGDTSWDTRQMFF.

Note on this clone: The sample has other DNA sequences that encode this CDR3 too. The chain is built from TRDV2 and TRDJ3, with 8 bases identical to TRDD3. Germline trimming cut 1 base from V and 0 bases from J; bases unmatched to any gene: 7. CDR3 length equals 19 residues. The V gene's germline CDR1 is GEAIGNYY and CDR2 EKD. The CDR3 DNA sequence: TGTGCCTGTGACACTGGGGGATCCAGAATCTCCTGGGACACCCGACAGATGTTTTTC. It translates to CACDTGGSRISWDTRQMFF.

This clone was seen a few times. For this DNA, TCRdb reports the protein of a much larger clone, which diverges at residue 10, most likely from a read error; the protein presented here is translated directly from the DNA. This chain joins TRDV2 and TRDJ3; TRDD3 aligns across 8 bases. The germline V gene encodes CDR1 GEAIGNYY and CDR2 EKD. CDR3 length: 19 amino acids. Trimming at V came to 0 bases and at J to 2 bases, leaving 8 bases not matched to a gene. The CDR3 reads CACDTVRGIWAWDTRQMFF. The DNA of the CDR3 is TGTGCCTGTGACACCGTCCGGGGGATATGGGCCTGGGACACCCGACAGATGTTTTTC.

As to this clone: TCRdb shows a much larger clone's protein in place of this DNA's translation, and the two differ at residue 9, likely through a read error; the protein shown is translated from the DNA. V gene TRDV2 combines with J gene TRDJ3; 9 bases match TRDD3. Germline assignment: CDR1 GEAIGNYY and CDR2 EKD. The CDR3 has 17 residues. J gave up 3 bases and V 2 bases, and 4 bases lay outside the gene matches. CDR3 nucleotide sequence: TGTGCCTGTGACAATACTGGGGGACACTGGGACACCCGACAGATGTTTTTC. Its translation is CACDNTGGHWDTRQMFF.

This clone was counted between two and nine times. This DNA's translation differs at residue 15 from TCRdb's protein, which comes from a much larger clone; a read error is likely, and the protein shown is translated from the DNA. The chain employs TRDV2 and TRDJ3, with TRDD3 as a possible D gene (6 bases). This CDR3 contains 18 residues. CDR1 and CDR2 (germline): GEAIGNYY, EKD. CDR3 nucleotide sequence: TGTGCCTGTGACACCGTAGGGGATTCGAGCTGGGACACCCGACTGATGTTTTTC. It translates to CACDTVGDSSWDTRLMFF.

In its sample, this clone was seen a few times. The V gene is TRDV2, the J gene TRDJ1; 7 bases are a match to TRDD3. Germline CDR1 reads GEAIGNYY; CDR2 reads EKD. The CDR3 is made up of 16 amino acids. J was trimmed by 0 bases and V by 3 bases; bases with no gene match: 9. CDR3 sequence reads: CACDAKPLGDTDKLIF. The CDR3 DNA reads as TGTGCCTGTGACGCTAAACCTCTGGGGGACACCGATAAACTCATCTTT.

As for this clone: TCRdb shows a much larger clone's protein in place of this DNA's translation, and the two differ at residue 3, likely through a read error; the protein shown is translated from the DNA. The chain links TRDV2 to TRDJ2; 13 bases match TRDD3. Germline V gene lookup returns CDR1 GEAIGNYY and CDR2 EKD. CDR3 size: 19 residues. The DNA for the CDR3 is TGTGCCCGTGACACGAGTGGTACTGGGGGATACGGGAGGCCAGCACAACTCTTCTTT. It codes for CARDTSGTGGYGRPAQLFF.

About this clone: A read error likely explains why the TCRdb protein, taken from a much larger clone, differs from this DNA's translation at residue 11; the protein shown is translated from the DNA. The rearrangement uses TRDV2 and TRDJ3; 9 nucleotides line up with TRDD3. This CDR3 has 20 amino acids. The ends lost 3 bases at V and 0 bases at J; junction bases unmatched: 11. Per germline, CDR1 GEAIGNYY and CDR2 EKD. The CDR3 is CACDVLGDNRGSWDTRQMFF. DNA for the CDR3: TGTGCCTGTGACGTACTGGGGGACAATCGCGGCTCCTGGGACACCCGACAGATGTTTTTC.

By share of the sample, this clone is large. This CDR3 is also generated by other DNA sequences in the sample. The gene calls are TRDV2 and TRDJ2; TRDD3 matches at 9 bases. J lost 0 bases, V lost 0 bases, and 1 base had no gene match. Germline CDR1 and CDR2: GEAIGNYY and EKD. The CDR3 is 16 residues long. The CDR3: CACDTVGDTLTAQLFF. The DNA for the CDR3 is TGTGCCTGTGACACCGTGGGGGATACTTTGACAGCACAACTCTTCTTT.

The table lists this clone with a few counts. This likely came from a read error, as a far larger clone is one base away. The chain carries TRDV2 and TRDJ1; 13 bases fit TRDD3. Looked up from germline, CDR1 is GEAIGNYY and CDR2 is EKD. This CDR3 is 16 amino acids long. The V and J ends lost 5 bases and 0 bases, in that order; junction bases with no gene match: 5. CDR3 nucleotides: TGTGCCTGTGGCATACTGGGGGATACGTACACCGATAAACTCATCTTT. Translation gives CACGILGDTYTDKLIF.

Relative to its sample, this clone is medium-sized. A much more abundant neighbour one base away suggests this may be a read error. Other DNA sequences in this sample translate to the same CDR3. V gene TRDV2 combines with J gene TRDJ3; 10 bases are shared with TRDD3. The length of the CDR3 is 18 residues. The V segment lost 1 base and the J segment 1 base; nucleotides outside the gene matches: 3. The germline CDR1 and CDR2 sequences are GEAIGNYY and EKD. The CDR3 DNA follows: TGTGCCTGTGACACTGGGGGATACAGGTCCTGGGACACCCGACAGATGTTTTTC. Its translation: CACDTGGYRSWDTRQMFF.

A note on this clone: TCRdb attributes to this sequence the protein of a much larger clone, which differs from the DNA translation at residue 8; a read error is likely, and the protein displayed is translated from the DNA. The chain links TRDV2 to TRDJ3; D might be TRDD3 (5 bases). Germline V gene sequence: CDR1 GEAIGNYY, CDR2 EKD. V lost 0 bases and J lost 0, with 11 bases in between. This CDR3 region has 18 residues. CDR3 sequence reads: CACDTTGATSWDTRQMFF. DNA for the CDR3: TGTGCCTGTGACACCACGGGGGCTACCTCCTGGGACACCCGACAGATGTTTTTC.

Notes on this clone: TCRdb has a much larger clone's protein, which differs at residue 11 from the translation of this DNA, likely because of a read error; what is shown is the protein translated from the DNA. The genes are TRDV2 and TRDJ3; 11 bases match TRDD3. The germline gives CDR1 GEAIGNYY, CDR2 EKD. There are 18 residues in the CDR3. The CDR3 protein is CACDVLGDSSRDTRQMFF. In DNA form, the CDR3 reads TGTGCCTGTGACGTACTGGGGGATAGCTCCCGGGACACCCGACAGATGTTTTTC.

In its sample, this clone was seen a few times. With a far larger clone one base away, a read error is the likely cause. The sample contains more than one DNA sequence encoding this CDR3. The V call is TRAV29/DV5, the J call TRDJ1; TRDD3 matches 10 bases. In germline, CDR1 is NSMFDY, CDR2 ISSIKDK. The CDR3 extends over 13 amino acids. CDR3 coding DNA: TGTGCGGCAAGCGCGCTGGGGGATAATAAACTCATCTTT. Protein sequence: CAASALGDNKLIF.

About this clone itself: A read error is the likely source, as a far larger clone sits one nucleotide away. The same CDR3 can be traced to other DNA sequences in this sample. This chain links TRDV2 with TRDJ2; D remains unclear. V lost 0 bases to trimming and J lost 2 bases, with 12 bases between them. The CDR3 runs to 16 residues. Germline assignment: CDR1 GEAIGNYY and CDR2 EKD. DNA of the CDR3: TGTGCCTGTGACACCGTTGGTCTTAACTTGACAGCACAACTCTTCTTT. It is translated as CACDTVGLNLTAQLFF.